The entry that follows covers one TCR beta chain sequence. Original analysis: Amplifying reference gene primers gave estimates of nucleated cell counts. Profiled with immunoSEQ multiplex PCR; TCRdb holds only in-frame clones, not every one. V and J calls and clone size are given by that table; D and trimming were obtained from the DNA. This table holds roughly 220,000 clones, 82% found once. Trimming cost V 2 bases and J 4 bases, with 9 bases left between them. CDR3 length: 14 residues. The germline V gene encodes CDR1 SGHTA and CDR2 FQGNSA. What the recovered Cohort 3 donors had was two negative PCRs, clearance, or symptom resolution. These data come from a study of blood T cell repertoires in COVID-19.

The clonotype originates from a middle-aged man who had recovered from COVID-19. The chain employs TRBV7-2 and TRBJ1-5; tentative D call: TRBD1 (6 bases). Sequencing input: PBMCs or T cells enriched from blood (not recorded which). CDR3 bases: TGTGCCAGCAGCTTACGGGACACAAATCAGCCCCAGCATTTT. This translates into CASSLRDTNQPQHF.